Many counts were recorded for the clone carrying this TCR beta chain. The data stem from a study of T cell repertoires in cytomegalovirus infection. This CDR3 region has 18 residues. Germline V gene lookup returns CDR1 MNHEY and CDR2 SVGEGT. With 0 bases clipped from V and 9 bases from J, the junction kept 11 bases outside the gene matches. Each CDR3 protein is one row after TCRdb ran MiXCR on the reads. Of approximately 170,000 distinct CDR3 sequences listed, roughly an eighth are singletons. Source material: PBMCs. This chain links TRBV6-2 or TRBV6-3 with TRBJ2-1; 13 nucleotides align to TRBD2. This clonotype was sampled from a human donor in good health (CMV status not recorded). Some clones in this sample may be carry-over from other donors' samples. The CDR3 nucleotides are TGTGCCAGCAGTTACTCGAAATTCCCTGGACTAGCGGGAGTTGAGCAGTTCTTC. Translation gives CASSYSKFPGLAGVEQFF.